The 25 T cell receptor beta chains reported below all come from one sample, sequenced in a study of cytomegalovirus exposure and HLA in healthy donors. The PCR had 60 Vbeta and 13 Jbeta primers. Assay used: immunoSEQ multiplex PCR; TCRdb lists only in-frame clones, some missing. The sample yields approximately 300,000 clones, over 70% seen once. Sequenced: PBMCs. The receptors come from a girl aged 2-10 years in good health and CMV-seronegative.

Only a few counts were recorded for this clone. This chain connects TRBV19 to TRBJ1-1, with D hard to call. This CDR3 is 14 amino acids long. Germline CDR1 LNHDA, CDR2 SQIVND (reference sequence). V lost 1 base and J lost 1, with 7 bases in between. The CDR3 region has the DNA TGTGCCAGTAGTATAGCCGCTAGGAACACTGAAGCTTTCTTT. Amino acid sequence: CASSIAARNTEAFF.

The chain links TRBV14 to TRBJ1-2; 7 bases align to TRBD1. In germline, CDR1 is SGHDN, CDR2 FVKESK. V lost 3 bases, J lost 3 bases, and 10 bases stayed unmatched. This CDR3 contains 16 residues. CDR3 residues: CASSQRRTGGYYGYTF. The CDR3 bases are TGTGCCAGCAGCCAGCGCAGGACAGGAGGATACTATGGCTACACCTTC.

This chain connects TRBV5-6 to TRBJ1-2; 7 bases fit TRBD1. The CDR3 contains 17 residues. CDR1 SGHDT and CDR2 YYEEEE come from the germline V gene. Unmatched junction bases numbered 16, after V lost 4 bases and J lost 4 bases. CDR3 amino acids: CASSTPLTGDLGYGYTF. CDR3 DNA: TGTGCCAGCAGCACCCCGCTTACAGGGGACTTGGGCTATGGCTACACCTTC. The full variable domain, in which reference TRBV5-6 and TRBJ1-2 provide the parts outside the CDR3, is DAGVTQSPTHLIKTRGQQVTLRCSPKSGHDTVSWYQQALGQGPQFIFQYYEEEERQRGNFPDRFSGHQFPNYSSELNVNALLLGDSALYLCASSTPLTGDLGYGYTFGSGTRLTVV.

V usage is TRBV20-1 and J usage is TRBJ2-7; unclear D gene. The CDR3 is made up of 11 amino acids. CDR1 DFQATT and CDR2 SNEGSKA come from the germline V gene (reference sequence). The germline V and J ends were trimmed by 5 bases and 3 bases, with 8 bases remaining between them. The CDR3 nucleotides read TGCAGTGCTTCGCGAGTCTACGAGCAGTACTTC. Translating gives CSASRVYEQYF.

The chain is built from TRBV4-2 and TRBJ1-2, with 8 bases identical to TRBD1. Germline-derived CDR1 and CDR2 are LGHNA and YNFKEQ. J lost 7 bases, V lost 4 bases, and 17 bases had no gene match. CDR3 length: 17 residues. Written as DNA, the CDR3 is TGTGCCAGCAGCCTCGACAGGGGATTACCCAGGGTCCGTGGCTACACCTTC. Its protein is CASSLDRGLPRVRGYTF.

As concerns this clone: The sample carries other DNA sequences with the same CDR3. CDR3 coding DNA: TGTGCCTGGTCGACAGGGTCCTCCTACGAGCAGTACTTC. It translates to CAWSTGSSYEQYF. The genes are TRBV30 and TRBJ2-7, with 7 bases lining up with TRBD1. The ends lost 5 bases at V and 0 bases at J; junction bases unmatched: 4. Germline V lookup: CDR1 GTSNPN, CDR2 SVGIG (reference sequence). The CDR3 is 13 residues long.

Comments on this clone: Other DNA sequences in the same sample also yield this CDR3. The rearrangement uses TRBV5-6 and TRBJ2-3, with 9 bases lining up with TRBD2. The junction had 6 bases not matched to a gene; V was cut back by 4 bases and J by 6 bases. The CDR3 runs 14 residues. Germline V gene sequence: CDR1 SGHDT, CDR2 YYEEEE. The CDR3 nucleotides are TGTGCCAGCAGCCCGACTAGCGGTGGGGATACGCAGTATTTT. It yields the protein CASSPTSGGDTQYF.

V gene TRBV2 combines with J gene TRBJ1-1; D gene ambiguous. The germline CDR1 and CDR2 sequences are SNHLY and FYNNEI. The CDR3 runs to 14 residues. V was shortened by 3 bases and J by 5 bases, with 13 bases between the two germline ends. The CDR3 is CASSEGRVGTEAFF. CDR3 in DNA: TGTGCCAGCAGTGAGGGGAGAGTAGGAACTGAAGCTTTCTTT.

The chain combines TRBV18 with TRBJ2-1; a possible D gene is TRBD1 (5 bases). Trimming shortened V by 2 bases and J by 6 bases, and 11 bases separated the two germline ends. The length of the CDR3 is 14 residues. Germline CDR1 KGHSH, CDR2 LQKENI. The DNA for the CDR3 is TGTGCCAGCTCACCATTCGACAGTCTCAATGAGCAGTTCTTC. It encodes CASSPFDSLNEQFF.

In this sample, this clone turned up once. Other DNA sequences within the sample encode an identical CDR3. The CDR3 region is CASSPTSGGDTQYF. The CDR3 nucleotides read TGTGCCAGCAGCCCCACTAGCGGGGGTGATACGCAGTATTTT. This sequence joins TRBV5-6 and TRBJ2-3; the match to TRBD2 covers 11 bases. Germline V gene lookup returns CDR1 SGHDT and CDR2 YYEEEE. This CDR3 contains 14 residues. J was trimmed by 6 bases and V by 4 bases; bases with no gene match: 4.

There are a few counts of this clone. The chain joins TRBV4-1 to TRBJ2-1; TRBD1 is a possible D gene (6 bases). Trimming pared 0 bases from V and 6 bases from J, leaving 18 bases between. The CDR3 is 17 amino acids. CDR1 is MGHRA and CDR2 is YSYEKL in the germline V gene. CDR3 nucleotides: TGCGCCAGCAGCCAAGATTCCACAGGGTGGGAAGGCAATGAGCAGTTCTTC. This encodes CASSQDSTGWEGNEQFF.

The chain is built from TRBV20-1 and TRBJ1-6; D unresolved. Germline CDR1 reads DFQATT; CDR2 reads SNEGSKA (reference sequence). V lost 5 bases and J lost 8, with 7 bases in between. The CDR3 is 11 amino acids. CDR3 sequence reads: CSARRDSPLHF. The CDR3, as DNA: TGCAGTGCTCGGAGGGATTCACCCCTCCACTTT.

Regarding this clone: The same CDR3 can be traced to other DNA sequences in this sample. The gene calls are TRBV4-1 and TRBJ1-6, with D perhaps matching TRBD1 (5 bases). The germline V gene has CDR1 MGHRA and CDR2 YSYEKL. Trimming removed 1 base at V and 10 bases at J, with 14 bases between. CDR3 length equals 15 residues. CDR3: CASSQVVPGHSPLHF. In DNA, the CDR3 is TGCGCCAGCAGCCAAGTCGTACCAGGGCACTCACCCCTCCACTTT.

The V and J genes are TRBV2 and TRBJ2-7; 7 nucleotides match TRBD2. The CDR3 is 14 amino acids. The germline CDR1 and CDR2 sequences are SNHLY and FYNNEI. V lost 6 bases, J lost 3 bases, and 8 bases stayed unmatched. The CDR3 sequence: CASSLVAGNYEQYF. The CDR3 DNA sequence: TGTGCCAGCAGCCTAGTAGCGGGTAACTACGAGCAGTACTTC.

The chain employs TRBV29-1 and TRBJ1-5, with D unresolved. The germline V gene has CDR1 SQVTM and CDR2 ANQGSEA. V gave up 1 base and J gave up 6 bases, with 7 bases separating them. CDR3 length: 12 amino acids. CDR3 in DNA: TGCAGCGTTGAAGTGTCCGGTCAGCCCCAGCATTTT. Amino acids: CSVEVSGQPQHF.

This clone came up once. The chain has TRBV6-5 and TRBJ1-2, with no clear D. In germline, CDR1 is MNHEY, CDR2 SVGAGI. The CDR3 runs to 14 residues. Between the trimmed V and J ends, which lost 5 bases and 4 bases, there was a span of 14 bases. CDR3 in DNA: TGTGCCAGCAGTCCCCTCGGGGTTAGCTATGGCTACACCTTC. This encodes CASSPLGVSYGYTF.

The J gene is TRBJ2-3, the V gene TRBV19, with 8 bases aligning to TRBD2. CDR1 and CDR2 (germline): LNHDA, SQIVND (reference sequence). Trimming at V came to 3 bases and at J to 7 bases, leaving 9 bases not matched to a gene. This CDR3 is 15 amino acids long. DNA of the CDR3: TGTGCCAGTAGTATTATAGCGGGGCCCCTTTATACGCAGTATTTT. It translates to CASSIIAGPLYTQYF.

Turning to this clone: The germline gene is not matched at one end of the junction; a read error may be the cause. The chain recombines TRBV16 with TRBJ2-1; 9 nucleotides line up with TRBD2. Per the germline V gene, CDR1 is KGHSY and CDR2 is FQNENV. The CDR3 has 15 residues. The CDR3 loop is CASSPPGLAYNEQFF. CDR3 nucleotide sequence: TGTGCCAGCAGCCCGCCGGGACTAGCCTATAATGAGCAGTTCTTC.

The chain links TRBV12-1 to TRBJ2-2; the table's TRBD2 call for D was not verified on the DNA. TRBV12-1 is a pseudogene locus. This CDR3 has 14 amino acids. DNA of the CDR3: TGTGCCAGCAGTATCGGTGGTCGTCCCGGGGAGCTGTTTTTT. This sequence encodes CASSIGGRPGELFF.

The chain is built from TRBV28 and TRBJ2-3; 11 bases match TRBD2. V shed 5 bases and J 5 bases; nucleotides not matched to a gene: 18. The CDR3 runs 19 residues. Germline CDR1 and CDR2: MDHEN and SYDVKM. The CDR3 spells CASSRWGTSGLPQGDTQYF. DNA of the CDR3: TGTGCCAGCAGTCGATGGGGGACTAGCGGCCTACCCCAGGGAGATACGCAGTATTTT.

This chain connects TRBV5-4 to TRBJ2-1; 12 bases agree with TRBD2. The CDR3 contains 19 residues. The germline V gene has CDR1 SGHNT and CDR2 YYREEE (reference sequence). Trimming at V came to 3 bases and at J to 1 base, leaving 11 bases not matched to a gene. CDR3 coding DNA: TGTGCCAGCAGCTCTCCCCTCCTAGCGGGAGGGCCGTCCTACAATGAGCAGTTCTTC. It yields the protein CASSSPLLAGGPSYNEQFF.

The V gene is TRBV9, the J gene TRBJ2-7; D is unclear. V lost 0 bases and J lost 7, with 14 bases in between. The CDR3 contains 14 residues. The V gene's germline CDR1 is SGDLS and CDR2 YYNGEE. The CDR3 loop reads CASSVGSQAGEQYF. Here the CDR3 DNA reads TGTGCCAGCAGCGTAGGTAGCCAAGCTGGGGAGCAGTACTTC. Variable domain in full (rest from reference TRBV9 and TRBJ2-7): DSGVTQTPKHLITATGQRVTLRCSPRSGDLSVYWYQQSLDQGLQFLIQYYNGEERAKGNILERFSAQQFPDLHSELNLSSLELGDSALYFCASSVGSQAGEQYFGPGTRLTVT.

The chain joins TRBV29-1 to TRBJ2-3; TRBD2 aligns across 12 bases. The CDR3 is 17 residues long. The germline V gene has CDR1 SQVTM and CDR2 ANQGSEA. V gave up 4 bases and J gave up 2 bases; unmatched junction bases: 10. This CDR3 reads CSVGKRLAGVSTDTQYF. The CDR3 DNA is TGCAGCGTTGGGAAGAGACTAGCGGGGGTGTCCACAGATACGCAGTATTTT.

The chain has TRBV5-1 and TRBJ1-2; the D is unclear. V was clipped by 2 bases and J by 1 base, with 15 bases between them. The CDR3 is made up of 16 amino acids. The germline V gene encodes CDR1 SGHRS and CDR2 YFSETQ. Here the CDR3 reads CASSLGRAGLNYGYTF. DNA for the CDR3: TGCGCCAGCAGCTTAGGGAGGGCAGGACTTAACTATGGCTACACCTTC.

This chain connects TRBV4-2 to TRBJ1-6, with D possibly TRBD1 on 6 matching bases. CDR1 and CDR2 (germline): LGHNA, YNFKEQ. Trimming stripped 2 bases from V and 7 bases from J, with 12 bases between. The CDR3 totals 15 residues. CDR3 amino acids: CASSQRTEFNSPLHF. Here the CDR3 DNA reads TGTGCCAGCAGCCAAAGGACAGAATTCAATTCACCCCTCCACTTT.